This note documents a single T cell receptor beta chain sequence. Some clones are missing from TCRdb's copy, which holds only in-frame ones; the method was immunoSEQ multiplex PCR. The table includes about 51,000 clones, about four fifths detected once. This CDR3 is 13 amino acids long. Germline loops: CDR1 SQVTM, CDR2 ANQGSEA. The V gene lost 7 bases and the J gene lost 4 bases, with 15 bases spanning the gap. The sample belongs to a study of OX40 agonist ivuxolimab in advanced cancers. The rearrangement links TRBV29-1 to TRBJ2-3; D may correspond to TRBD1 or TRBD2 (7 bases each). The sequence derives from an adult with an advanced solid tumor such as melanoma, head and neck, liver or kidney cancer. This specimen was CD4+ or CD8+ T cells sorted from blood, taken in a trial of the OX40 agonist ivuxolimab. The CDR3 loop reads CSEQGRGADTQYF. CDR3 DNA sequence: TGCAGCGAACAGGGGAGGGGAGCAGATACGCAGTATTTT.